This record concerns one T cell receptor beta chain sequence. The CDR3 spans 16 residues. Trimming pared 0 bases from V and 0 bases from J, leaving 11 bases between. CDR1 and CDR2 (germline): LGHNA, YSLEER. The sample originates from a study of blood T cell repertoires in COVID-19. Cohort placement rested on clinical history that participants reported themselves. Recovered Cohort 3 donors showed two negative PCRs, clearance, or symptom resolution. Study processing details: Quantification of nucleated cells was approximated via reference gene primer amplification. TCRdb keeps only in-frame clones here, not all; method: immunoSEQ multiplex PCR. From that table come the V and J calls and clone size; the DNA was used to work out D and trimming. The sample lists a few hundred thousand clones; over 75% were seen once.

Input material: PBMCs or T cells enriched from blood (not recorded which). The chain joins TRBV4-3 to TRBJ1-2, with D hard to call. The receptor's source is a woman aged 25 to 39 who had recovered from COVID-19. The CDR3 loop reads CASSQDRYESNYGYTF. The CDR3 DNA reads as TGCGCCAGCAGCCAAGATCGATATGAGTCTAACTATGGCTACACCTTC.